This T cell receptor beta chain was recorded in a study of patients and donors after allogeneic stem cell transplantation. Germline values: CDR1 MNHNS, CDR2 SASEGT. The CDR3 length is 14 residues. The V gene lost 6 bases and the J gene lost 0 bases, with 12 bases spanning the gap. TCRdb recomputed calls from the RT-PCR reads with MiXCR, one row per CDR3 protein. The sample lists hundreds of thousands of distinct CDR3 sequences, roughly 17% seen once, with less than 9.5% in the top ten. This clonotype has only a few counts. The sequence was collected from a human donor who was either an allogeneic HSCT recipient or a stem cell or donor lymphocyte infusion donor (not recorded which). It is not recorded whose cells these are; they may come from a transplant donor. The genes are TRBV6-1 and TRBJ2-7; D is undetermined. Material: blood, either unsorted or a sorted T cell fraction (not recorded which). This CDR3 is CASSSPHTSYEQYF. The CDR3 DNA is TGTGCCAGCAGCTCACCCCACACCTCCTACGAGCAGTACTTC.